These T cell receptor beta chains were read from a single sample in a study of spatial heterogeneity in lung cancer. TCRdb called the 5' RACE reads again in MiXCR, with one record for every CDR3 protein. The repertoire holds about 42,000 distinct CDR3 sequences, with 6.5% to 7% as singletons. Here the sequenced sample was PBMCs, taken at surgery. All receptors derive from a female donor with early-stage non-small cell lung cancer. Both conserved end residues are part of each CDR3. A D gene is named only where the DNA matches it firmly. Not all rows give a size; the values are once, few, many and, for expanded clones, a class.

len,j_gene,d_gene,v_gene,abundance,CDR3aa,CDR3nt
14,TRBJ2-3,-,TRBV7-2,many,CASSFGRARDTQYF,TGTGCCAGCAGCTTTGGCAGGGCGAGAGATACGCAGTATTTT
12,TRBJ1-5,-,TRBV6-1,few,CASSDPNQPQHF,TGTGCCAGCAGTGATCCCAATCAGCCCCAGCATTTT
15,TRBJ1-2,-,TRBV5-1,many,CASSLGGNRNYGYTF,TGCGCCAGCAGCTTGGGCGGGAATCGGAACTATGGCTACACCTTC
16,TRBJ1-2,-,TRBV11-2,many,CASSLLHGESNYGYTF,TGTGCCAGCAGCTTATTGCATGGCGAATCTAACTATGGCTACACCTTC
16,TRBJ2-3,-,TRBV5-1,-,CASSSTVLASTDTQYF,TGCGCCAGCAGCTCGACGGTTTTAGCTAGCACAGATACGCAGTATTTT
12,TRBJ2-1,-,TRBV2,many,CASSITNNEQFF,TGTGCCAGCAGTATAACGAACAATGAGCAGTTCTTC
15,TRBJ2-3,TRBD1,TRBV5-1,few,CASSSTTGLTDTQYF,TGCGCCAGCAGCTCAACGACAGGGTTAACAGATACGCAGTATTTT
13,TRBJ2-5,TRBD2,TRBV4-2,few,CASREGLEGIQYF,TGTGCCAGCCGGGAGGGGTTGGAGGGGATTCAGTACTTC
14,TRBJ2-5,-,TRBV27,many,CASSPKTGLETQYF,TGTGCCAGCAGTCCAAAAACGGGGTTAGAGACCCAGTACTTC
13,TRBJ2-3,-,TRBV11-2,-,CASSREVTDTQYF,TGTGCCAGCAGCCGAGAAGTCACAGATACGCAGTATTTT
13,TRBJ2-1,-,TRBV7-2,many,CASSLARDNEQFF,TGTGCCAGCAGCTTAGCCCGGGACAATGAGCAGTTCTTC
15,TRBJ2-2,TRBD2,TRBV10-3,many,CATTPGTSEIGELFF,TGTGCCACCACCCCCGGGACTAGCGAAATCGGGGAGCTGTTTTTT
16,TRBJ2-3,TRBD2,TRBV2,-,CASSSLAGGSTDTQYF,TGTGCCAGCAGTTCACTAGCGGGGGGGAGCACAGATACGCAGTATTTT
14,TRBJ2-7,TRBD1,TRBV5-1,-,CASSLVGTGYEQYF,TGCGCCAGCAGCTTGGTAGGGACAGGGTACGAGCAGTACTTC
16,TRBJ1-6,-,TRBV4-2,many,CASSPMDGGSNSPLHF,TGTGCCAGCAGCCCAATGGACGGGGGGTCAAATTCACCCCTCCACTTT
14,TRBJ2-1,-,TRBV7-8,many,CASSLAGGYNEQFF,TGTGCCAGCAGCTTAGCGGGGGGCTACAATGAGCAGTTCTTC
15,TRBJ2-4,-,TRBV24-1,many,CATSDGGSAKNIQYF,TGTGCCACCAGTGATGGGGGGTCGGCCAAAAACATTCAGTACTTC
14,TRBJ2-3,TRBD2,TRBV6-5,many,CASTLSGGADTQYF,TGTGCCAGCACCCTTAGCGGGGGGGCCGATACGCAGTATTTT
14,TRBJ2-2,-,TRBV3-1,many,CASSQGTTGWELFF,TGTGCCAGCAGCCAAGGGACTACAGGGTGGGAGCTGTTTTTT
13,TRBJ2-3,-,TRBV18,-,CASSPFRPDTQYF,TGTGCCAGCTCACCGTTCCGACCAGATACGCAGTATTTT
16,TRBJ1-4,TRBD1,TRBV23-1,-,CASFGSLISGGEKLFF,TGCGCCAGCTTTGGAAGCTTAATCTCAGGGGGAGAAAAACTGTTTTTT
16,TRBJ2-1,-,TRBV29-1,many,CSVEDPYPSSYNEQFF,TGCAGCGTTGAAGATCCCTACCCGAGCTCCTACAATGAGCAGTTCTTC
16,TRBJ1-1,-,TRBV20-1,many,CSATPEPGGINTEAFF,TGCAGTGCTACTCCGGAGCCCGGGGGAATTAACACTGAAGCTTTCTTT
17,TRBJ2-3,TRBD2,TRBV5-1,-,CASSLALMSGGSDTQYF,TGCGCCAGCAGCTTGGCCCTAATGAGCGGGGGCTCAGATACGCAGTATTTT
16,TRBJ2-3,-,TRBV5-1,-,CASNSMGVTSTDTQYF,TGCGCCAGCAACTCGATGGGGGTTACTAGCACAGATACGCAGTATTTT
12,TRBJ2-3,-,TRBV2,few,CVHRTTTDTQYF,TGTGTCCACCGAACAACCACAGATACGCAGTATTTT
13,TRBJ2-3,TRBD1,TRBV20-1,few,CSAKGQGADTQYF,TGCAGTGCTAAGGGACAGGGCGCAGATACGCAGTATTTT
15,TRBJ2-7,-,TRBV5-1,-,CASSPEGVGTYEQYF,TGCGCCAGCAGCCCCGAGGGAGTAGGGACCTACGAGCAGTACTTC
16,TRBJ2-1,-,TRBV20-1,-,CSARPETSRYYNEQFF,TGCAGTGCTAGACCCGAGACTAGTCGTTACTACAATGAGCAGTTCTTC
13,TRBJ1-1,-,TRBV18,few,CASSDQGNTEAFF,TGTGCCAGCTCAGATCAGGGGAACACTGAAGCTTTCTTT
15,TRBJ1-5,-,TRBV6-6,-,CASSRPGQTNQPQHF,TGTGCCAGCAGCCGACCGGGACAAACGAATCAGCCCCAGCATTTT
15,TRBJ2-7,TRBD1,TRBV7-2,-,CASSLYAQGAGEQYF,TGTGCCAGCAGCTTATACGCACAGGGGGCCGGCGAGCAGTACTTC
14,TRBJ1-4,TRBD1,TRBV12-3/TRBV12-4,-,CASSPTGSNEKLFF,TGTGCCAGCAGCCCGACAGGGAGTAATGAAAAACTGTTTTTT
15,TRBJ1-6,-,TRBV20-1,few,CSARPPGGFGSPLHF,TGCAGTGCTAGACCCCCGGGAGGGTTCGGGTCACCCCTCCACTTT
14,TRBJ2-6,-,TRBV7-2,many,CASSLTQGANVLTF,TGTGCCAGCAGCTTAACTCAGGGGGCCAACGTCCTGACTTTC
14,TRBJ2-7,-,TRBV6-6,few,CASSYSTGSHEQYF,TGTGCCAGCAGTTACTCGACAGGATCCCACGAGCAGTACTTC
12,TRBJ1-2,-,TRBV4-1,many,CASSGVNYGYTF,TGCGCCAGCAGCGGAGTAAACTATGGCTACACCTTC
15,TRBJ1-2,-,TRBV20-1,few,CSARKTGTSNYGYTF,TGCAGTGCTAGAAAAACCGGGACATCCAACTATGGCTACACCTTC
12,TRBJ2-3,-,TRBV20-1,-,CSAGTYTDTQYF,TGCAGTGCCGGGACTTATACAGATACGCAGTATTTT
17,TRBJ2-3,-,TRBV12-3/TRBV12-4,few,CASSTPEVLMSTDTQYF,TGTGCCAGCAGCACTCCCGAGGTATTAATGAGCACAGATACGCAGTATTTT
13,TRBJ1-1,-,TRBV2,few,CASSLRGNTEAFF,TGTGCCAGCAGTCTCAGGGGAAACACTGAAGCTTTCTTT
12,TRBJ2-3,-,TRBV7-2,many,CASSYSTDTQYF,TGTGCCAGCAGCTACAGCACAGATACGCAGTATTTT
16,TRBJ2-1,TRBD2,TRBV4-1,-,CASSQATSGDYNEQFF,TGCGCCAGCAGCCAAGCGACTAGCGGGGACTACAATGAGCAGTTCTTC
14,TRBJ2-7,-,TRBV10-2,-,CASRDAAGAYEQYF,TGCGCCAGCAGGGACGCGGCAGGGGCCTACGAGCAGTACTTC
15,TRBJ1-2,-,TRBV7-2,many,CASSTRLRASYGYTF,TGTGCCAGCAGCACCCGATTGCGGGCAAGCTATGGCTACACCTTC
15,TRBJ1-1,TRBD1,TRBV28,-,CASSSGTALNTEAFF,TGTGCCAGCAGTTCCGGGACAGCCTTGAACACTGAAGCTTTCTTT
13,TRBJ2-5,-,TRBV6-2/TRBV6-3,many,CASRGGTKGTQYF,TGTGCCAGCCGAGGGGGAACCAAAGGGACCCAGTACTTC
15,TRBJ1-2,-,TRBV7-3,-,CASSSQGEDNYGYTF,TGTGCCAGCAGCTCCCAGGGAGAAGATAACTATGGCTACACCTTC